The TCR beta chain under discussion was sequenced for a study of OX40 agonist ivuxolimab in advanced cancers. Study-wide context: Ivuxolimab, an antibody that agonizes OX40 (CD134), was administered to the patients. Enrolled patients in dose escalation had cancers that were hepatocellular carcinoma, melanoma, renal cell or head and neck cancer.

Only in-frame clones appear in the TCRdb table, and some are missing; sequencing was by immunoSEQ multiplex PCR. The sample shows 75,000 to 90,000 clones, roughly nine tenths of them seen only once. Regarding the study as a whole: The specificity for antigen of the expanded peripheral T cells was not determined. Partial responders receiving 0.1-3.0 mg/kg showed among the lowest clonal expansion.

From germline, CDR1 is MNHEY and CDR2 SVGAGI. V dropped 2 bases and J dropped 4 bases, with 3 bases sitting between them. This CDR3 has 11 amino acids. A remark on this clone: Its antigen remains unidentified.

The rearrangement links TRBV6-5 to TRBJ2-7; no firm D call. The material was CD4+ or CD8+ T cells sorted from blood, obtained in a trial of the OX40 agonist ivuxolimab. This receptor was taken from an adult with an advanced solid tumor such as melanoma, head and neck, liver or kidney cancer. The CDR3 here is CASSYLYEQYV. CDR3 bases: TGTGCCAGCAGTTACCTTTACGAGCAGTACGTC.